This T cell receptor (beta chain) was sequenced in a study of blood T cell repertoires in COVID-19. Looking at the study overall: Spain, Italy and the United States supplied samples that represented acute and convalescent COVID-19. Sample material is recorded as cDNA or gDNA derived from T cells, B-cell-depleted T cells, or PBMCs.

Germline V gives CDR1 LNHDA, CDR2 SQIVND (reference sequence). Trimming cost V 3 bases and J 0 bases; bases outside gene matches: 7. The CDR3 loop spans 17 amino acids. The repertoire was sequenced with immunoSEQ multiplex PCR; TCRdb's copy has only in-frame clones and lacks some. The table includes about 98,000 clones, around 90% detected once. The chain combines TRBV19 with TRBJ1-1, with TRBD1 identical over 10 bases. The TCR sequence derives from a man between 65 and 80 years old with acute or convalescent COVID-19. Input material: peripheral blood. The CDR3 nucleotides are TGTGCCAGTAGTATTCCCCGGGACAGGGGCATGAACACTGAAGCTTTCTTT. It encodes CASSIPRDRGMNTEAFF.